This T cell receptor beta chain was retrieved from a study of T cells in Graves' hyperthyroidism and ophthalmopathy (dated 2019 in TCRdb). Notes on the research overall: Peripheral blood was collected at initial diagnosis, before any treatment. The 100 discovery patients were divided at random into training and test sets in a 7:3 ratio. Once sampling was done, hyperthyroidism patients were given methimazole at a starting dose of 30 mg daily, whereas ophthalmopathy patients were given high-dose intravenous methylprednisolone. To identify distinguishing TCR V-J signatures, a discovery cohort of some 99 patients was used, comprising 40 to 45 with Graves' ophthalmopathy and around 57 with stable Graves' hyperthyroidism. Whether ophthalmopathy could be predicted prospectively was tested in an independent validation cohort made up of under 20 hyperthyroidism patients plus 17 patients who later progressed to ophthalmopathy. TCR Vbeta CDR3 sequencing of 135 peripheral blood samples (approximately 44 ophthalmopathy, about 75 hyperthyroidism and around 17 progressor patients) is reported in the paper. Thyroid tissue and blood T-cell repertoires from more than 5 Graves' hyperthyroidism patients were also compared in the study. Broad study findings and their caveats: A 13 V-J signature model separated ophthalmopathy from stable hyperthyroidism, with just over 85% sensitivity and about 81% specificity in cross-validation and 80%/75% in testing. Sample size was not statistically predetermined, and investigators were not blinded to group allocation. In validation, the model predicted progression to ophthalmopathy with approximately 70% sensitivity and 72% to 85% specificity, a median of about 6 months before onset. Most expanded thyroid clonotypes (frequency above 0.001) were also detected in blood, a finding suggesting that blood repertoires may reflect thyroid immune responses.

The germline V gene supplies CDR1 ENHRY and CDR2 SYGVKD. Counted from cysteine to phenylalanine, this CDR3 has 13 amino acids. CDR3 DNA is the only sequence kept; it has 39 bases, read in frame from the first base. Hyperthyroidism patients were newly diagnosed, had a disease duration of under 2 months, and were aged 18 to 65 years. Exclusion was applied to patients with uncontrolled infections, other autoimmune diseases, pregnancy or lactation. Diagnoses relied on clinical symptoms, serum thyroxine and TRAb, thyroid ultrasound and orbital computed tomography. For progressor patients, blood was drawn at the first diagnosis of hyperthyroidism, before any ophthalmopathy symptoms had appeared. Ficoll-Paque density gradient centrifugation was used to isolate PBMCs from approximately 11 ml of fresh peripheral blood. Progressor patients were first diagnosed with Graves' hyperthyroidism and then developed ophthalmopathy during follow-up. Total RNA was extracted with Trizol reagent, and quality was checked on an Agilent 2100 Bioanalyzer.

The TCR beta CDR3 regions were amplified from the RNA transcripts. A first-round RT-PCR of the TCR CDR3 used the HTBI primer set with the Qiagen OneStep RT-PCR kit. A second multiplex PCR round built the libraries, followed by size selection and purification. Paired-end sequencing of the libraries was performed with 100 bp reads on an Illumina HiSeq2000. As for the original processing: SOAPnuke was used to process the raw data, removing reads that contained adapters or uncalled bases, had a mean Phred below 15, or lacked an exact match to the constant primer or identifier. High-quality paired reads were merged using COPE v1.2.5, and each unique nucleotide sequence was defined as a clonotype. MiTCR v1.1 was used to align clonotypes to the IMGT TRBV, TRBD and TRBJ reference segments. The analysis included only V-J combinations with a frequency above 0.0001, which together covered 99% to 99.2% of the repertoires. The TCS score was defined as the ratio of F50 (clonal expansion) to E x V (chaos), calculated using BLOSUM62-based TCRdist between CDR3 peptides within each V-J. Welch's t-statistics and random forest reduced roughly 500 V-J features to 13, which were used in a naive Bayes classifier (R e1071). Clones were called with MiXCR by TCRdb after fastp trimmed the public reads at Q25, and only in-frame beta chains were retained. Rows with one shared CDR3 protein collapse into an entry with the most common genes and DNA. These V and J calls originate from TCRdb's pipeline instead of the authors' own analysis. The sample table records 730,000 or so distinct CDR3 sequences; 15% to 20% of these occur just once. Over 15% of the sample is in the top ten clones.

As to this clonotype: No antigen is known for it. Germline is not matched at one junction end, which may reflect a read error.

The receptor chain draws on TRBV10-3 and TRBJ1-5, with no reliable assignment of the D segment. The sequenced material came from blood. The receptor was derived from a woman in her 50s with Graves' hyperthyroidism that later progressed to Graves' ophthalmopathy. The DNA sequence follows: TGTGCCATCAGTGGGACCGGCAATCATCCCCAGCATTTT. Its translation reads: CAISGTGNHPQHF.